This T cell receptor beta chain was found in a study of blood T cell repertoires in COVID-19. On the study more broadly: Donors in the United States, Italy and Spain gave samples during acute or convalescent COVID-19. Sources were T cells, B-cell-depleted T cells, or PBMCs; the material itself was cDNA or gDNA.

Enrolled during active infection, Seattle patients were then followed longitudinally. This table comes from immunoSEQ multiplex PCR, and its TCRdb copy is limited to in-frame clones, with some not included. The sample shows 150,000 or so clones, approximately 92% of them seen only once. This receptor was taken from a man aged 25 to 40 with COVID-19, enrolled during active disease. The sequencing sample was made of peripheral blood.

CDR3 region: CASRGQGNSPLHF. The CDR3 bases are TGTGCCAGCAGAGGACAGGGTAATTCACCCCTCCACTTT. V and J are TRBV25-1 and TRBJ1-6; 8 bases fit TRBD1. This CDR3 spans 13 amino acids. V trimming: 6 bases; J trimming: 6 bases; junction bases outside the gene matches: 1. Germline V gene sequence: CDR1 MGHDK, CDR2 SYGVNS.